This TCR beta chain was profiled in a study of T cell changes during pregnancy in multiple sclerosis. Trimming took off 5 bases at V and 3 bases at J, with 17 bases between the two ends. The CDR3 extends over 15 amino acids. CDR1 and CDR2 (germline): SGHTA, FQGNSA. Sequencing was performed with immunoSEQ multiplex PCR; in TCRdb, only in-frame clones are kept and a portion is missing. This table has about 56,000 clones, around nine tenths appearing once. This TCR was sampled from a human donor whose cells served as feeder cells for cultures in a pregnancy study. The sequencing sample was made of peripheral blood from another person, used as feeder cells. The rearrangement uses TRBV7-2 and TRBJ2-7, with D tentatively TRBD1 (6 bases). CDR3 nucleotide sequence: TGTGCCAGCAGCGCCGACTTTAAGGGGGACTACGAGCAGTACTTC. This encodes CASSADFKGDYEQYF.